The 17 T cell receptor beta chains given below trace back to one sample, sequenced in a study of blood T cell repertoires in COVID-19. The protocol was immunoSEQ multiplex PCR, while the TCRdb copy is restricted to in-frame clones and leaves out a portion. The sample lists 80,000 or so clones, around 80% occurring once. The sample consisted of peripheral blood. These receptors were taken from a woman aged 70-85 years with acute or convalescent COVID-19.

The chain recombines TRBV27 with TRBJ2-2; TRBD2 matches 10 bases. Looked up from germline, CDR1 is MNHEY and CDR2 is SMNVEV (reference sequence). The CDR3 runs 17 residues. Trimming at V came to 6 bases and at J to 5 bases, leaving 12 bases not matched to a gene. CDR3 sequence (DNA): TGTGCCAGCAGCCCCTTGATAGCGGGAGGTCTTACCGGGGAGCTGTTTTTT. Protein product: CASSPLIAGGLTGELFF.

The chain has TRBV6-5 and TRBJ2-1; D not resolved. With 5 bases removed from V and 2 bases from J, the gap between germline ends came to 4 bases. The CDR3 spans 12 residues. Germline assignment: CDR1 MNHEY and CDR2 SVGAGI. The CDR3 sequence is CASSTTYNEQFF. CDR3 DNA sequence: TGTGCCAGCAGTACTACCTACAATGAGCAGTTCTTC.

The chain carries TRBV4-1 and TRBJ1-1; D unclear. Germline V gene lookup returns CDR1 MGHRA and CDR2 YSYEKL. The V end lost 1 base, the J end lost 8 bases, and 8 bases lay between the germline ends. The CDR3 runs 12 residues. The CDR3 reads CASSQGAREAFF. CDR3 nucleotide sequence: TGCGCCAGCAGCCAAGGGGCGCGAGAAGCTTTCTTT.

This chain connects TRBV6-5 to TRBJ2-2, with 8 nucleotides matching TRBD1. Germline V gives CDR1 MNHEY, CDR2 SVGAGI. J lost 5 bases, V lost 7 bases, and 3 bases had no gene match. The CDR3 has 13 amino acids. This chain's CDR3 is CASMNRGTGELFF. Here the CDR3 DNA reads TGTGCCAGCATGAACAGGGGGACCGGGGAGCTGTTTTTT.

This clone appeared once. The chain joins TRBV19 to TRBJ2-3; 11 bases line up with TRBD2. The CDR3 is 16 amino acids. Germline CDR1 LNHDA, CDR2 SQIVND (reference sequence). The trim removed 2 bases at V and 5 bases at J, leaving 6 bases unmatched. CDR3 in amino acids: CASSIRTSGRVDTQYF. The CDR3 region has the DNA TGTGCCAGTAGTATACGTACTAGCGGGAGAGTAGATACGCAGTATTTT. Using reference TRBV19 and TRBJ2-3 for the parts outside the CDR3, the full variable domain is DGGITQSPKYLFRKEGQNVTLSCEQNLNHDAMYWYRQDPGQGLRLIYYSQIVNDFQKGDIAEGYSVSREKKESFPLTVTSAQKNPTAFYLCASSIRTSGRVDTQYFGPGTRLTVL.

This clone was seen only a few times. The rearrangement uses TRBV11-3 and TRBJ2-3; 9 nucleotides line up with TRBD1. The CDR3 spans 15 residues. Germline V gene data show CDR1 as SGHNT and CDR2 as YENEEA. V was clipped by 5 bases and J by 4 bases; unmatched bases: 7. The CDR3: CASSLGQGISDTQYF. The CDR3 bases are TGTGCCAGCAGCCTCGGACAGGGGATCTCAGATACGCAGTATTTT.

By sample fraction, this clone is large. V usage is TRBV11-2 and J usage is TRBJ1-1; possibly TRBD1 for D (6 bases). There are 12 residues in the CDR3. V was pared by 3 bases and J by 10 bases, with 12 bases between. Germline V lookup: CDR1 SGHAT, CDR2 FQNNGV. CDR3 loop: CASSLQGRRAFF. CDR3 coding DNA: TGTGCCAGCAGCTTGCAGGGGCGGAGAGCTTTCTTT.

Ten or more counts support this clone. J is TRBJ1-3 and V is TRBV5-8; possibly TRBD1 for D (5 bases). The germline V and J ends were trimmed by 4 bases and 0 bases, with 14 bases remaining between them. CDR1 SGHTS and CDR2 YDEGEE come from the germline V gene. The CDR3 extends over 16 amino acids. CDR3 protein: CASSPRRDPSGNTIYF. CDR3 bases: TGTGCCAGCAGCCCGAGGAGGGACCCCTCTGGAAACACCATATATTTT.

The CDR3 bases are TGTGCCAGCGATGGGACAGGGACTCGGAAAACCAAAAACATTCAGTACTTC. Translating it yields CASDGTGTRKTKNIQYF. The gene calls are TRBV12-1 and TRBJ2-4; TRBD1, as called in the table, went unchecked against the DNA. TRBV12-1 is a pseudogene. This CDR3 spans 17 amino acids.

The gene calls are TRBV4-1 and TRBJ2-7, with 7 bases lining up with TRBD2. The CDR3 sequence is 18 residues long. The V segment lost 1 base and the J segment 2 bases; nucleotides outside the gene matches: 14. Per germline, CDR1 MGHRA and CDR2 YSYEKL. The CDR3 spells CASSQGGAGAHNPYEQYF. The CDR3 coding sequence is TGCGCCAGCAGCCAAGGCGGGGCGGGAGCCCATAACCCCTACGAGCAGTACTTC.

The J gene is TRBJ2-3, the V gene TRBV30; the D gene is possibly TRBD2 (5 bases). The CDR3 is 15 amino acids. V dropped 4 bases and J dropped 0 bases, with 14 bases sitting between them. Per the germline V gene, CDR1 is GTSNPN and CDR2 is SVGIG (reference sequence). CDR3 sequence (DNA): TGTGCCTGGATCCGTCGAGGACTCAGCACAGATACGCAGTATTTT. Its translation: CAWIRRGLSTDTQYF. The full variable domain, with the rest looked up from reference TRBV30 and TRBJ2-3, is SQTIHQWPATLVQPVGSPLSLECTVEGTSNPNLYWYRQAAGRGLQLLFYSVGIGQISSEVPQNLSASRPQDRQFILSSKKLLLSDSGFYLCAWIRRGLSTDTQYFGPGTRLTVL.

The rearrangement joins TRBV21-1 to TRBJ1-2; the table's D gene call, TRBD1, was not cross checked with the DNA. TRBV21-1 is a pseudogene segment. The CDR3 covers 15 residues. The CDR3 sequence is CASSNTVNTTSGYTF. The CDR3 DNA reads TGTGCCAGCAGCAACACCGTAAATACCACCAGTGGCTACACCTTC.

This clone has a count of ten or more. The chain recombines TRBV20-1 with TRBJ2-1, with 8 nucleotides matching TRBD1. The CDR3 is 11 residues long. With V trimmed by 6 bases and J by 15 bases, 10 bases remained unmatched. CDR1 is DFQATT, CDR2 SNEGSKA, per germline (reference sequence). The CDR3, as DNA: TGCAGTGCAAAGACAGGGGCGGGTCGGTTCTTC. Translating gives CSAKTGAGRFF.

The CDR3 coding sequence is TGTGCCAGCAGCTCGGGACAATTTGGCAATCAGCCCCAGCATTTT. This translates into CASSSGQFGNQPQHF. V usage is TRBV7-9 and J usage is TRBJ1-5, with D tentatively TRBD1 (6 bases). Germline-derived CDR1 and CDR2 are SEHNR and FQNEAQ (reference sequence). V lost 4 bases and J lost 2, with 12 bases in between. This CDR3 is built from 15 residues.

The CDR3 loop reads CASSLGAATGELFF. In DNA, the CDR3 is TGTGCCAGCAGTTTAGGGGCAGCTACCGGGGAGCTGTTTTTT. V and J are TRBV27 and TRBJ2-2, with D possibly TRBD1 on 5 matching bases. Germline-derived CDR1 and CDR2 are MNHEY and SMNVEV (reference sequence). CDR3 length equals 14 residues. Deletions cut 2 bases from V and 5 bases from J, with 9 bases between.

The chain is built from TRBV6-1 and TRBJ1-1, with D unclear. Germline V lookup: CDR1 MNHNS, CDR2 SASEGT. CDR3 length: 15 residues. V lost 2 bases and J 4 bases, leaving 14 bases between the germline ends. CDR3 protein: CASSEQTRRGTEAFF. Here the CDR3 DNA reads TGTGCCAGCAGTGAACAGACACGGCGGGGCACTGAAGCTTTCTTT.

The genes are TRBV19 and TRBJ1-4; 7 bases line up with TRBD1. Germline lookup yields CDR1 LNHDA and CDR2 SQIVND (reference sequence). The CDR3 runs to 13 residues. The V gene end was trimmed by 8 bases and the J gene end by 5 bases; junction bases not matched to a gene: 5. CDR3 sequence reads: CASRDSLNEKLFF. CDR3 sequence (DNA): TGTGCCAGTCGGGACAGCCTGAATGAAAAACTGTTTTTT.